This T cell receptor beta chain is from a study of cytomegalovirus exposure and HLA in healthy donors. Study-wide findings and caveats: Reports credit the classifier with highly specific, highly sensitive diagnosis of cytomegalovirus status. HLA allele associations emerged for roughly 16,000 TCR beta sequences in a later analysis, at 0.05 false discovery rate.

PCR involved 60 Vbeta and 13 Jbeta primers. Profiling relied on immunoSEQ multiplex PCR, and the TCRdb table lists in-frame clones only, not all of them. The sample yields 150,000 to 200,000 clones, around 75% seen once. With respect to this clone: Its cognate antigen is unknown.

Germline V lookup: CDR1 MNHEY, CDR2 SMNVEV (reference sequence). The CDR3 is made up of 12 amino acids. V was shortened by 8 bases and J by 1 base, with 5 bases between the two germline ends. This chain connects TRBV27 to TRBJ2-2; no firm D call. Material for sequencing was PBMCs. The receptor comes from a man younger than 35 in good health and CMV-seropositive. CDR3 in amino acids: CASSLNTGELFF. CDR3 sequence (DNA): TGTGCCAGCTCACTGAACACCGGGGAGCTGTTTTTT.